This T cell receptor beta chain originates from a study of graft-versus-host responses after intestinal transplantation. Whole-study context: Grafts that recipients had were multivisceral, liver-intestinal, or isolated intestinal transplants. Recipients across the board were started on anti-thymocyte globulin induction, then kept on tacrolimus and steroids for two to three years. General study points: Allografts from individuals with graft-donor T cell macrochimerism displayed high graft-versus-host to host-versus-graft clonal ratios.

Regarding this clone: Its antigen remains unknown.

J was trimmed by 9 bases and V by 3 bases; bases with no gene match: 9. The CDR3 has 15 amino acids. Germline CDR1 reads SGHRS; CDR2 reads YFSETQ. Repertoires were generated with immunoSEQ multiplex PCR, while TCRdb's copy carries only in-frame clones and drops some. The sample comprises approximately 16,000 clones, roughly two thirds of which are singletons, and roughly 10% rests with the top ten. Graft samples were processed, releasing intraepithelial and lamina propria lymphocytes. This clonotype was obtained from a human patient who received an intestinal transplant, so some T cells may come from the graft donor. This rearrangement joins TRBV5-1 to TRBJ2-3, with 11 bases fitting TRBD1. The source was ileum tissue, collected less than 700 days after intestinal transplantation. The DNA for the CDR3 is TGCGCCAGCAGCTCAATGGGACAGGGGGATTTAACGCAGTATTTT. Its translation is CASSSMGQGDLTQYF. The full variable domain, its missing parts supplied by reference TRBV5-1 and TRBJ2-3, is KAGVTQTPRYLIKTRGQQVTLSCSPISGHRSVSWYQQTPGQGLQFLFEYFSETQRNKGNFPGRFSGRQFSNSRSEMNVSTLELGDSALYLCASSSMGQGDLTQYFGPGTRLTVL.